This TCR beta chain was profiled in a study of cytomegalovirus exposure and HLA in healthy donors. The CDR3 runs to 13 residues. With 1 base removed from V and 1 base from J, the gap between germline ends came to 4 bases. The germline CDR1 and CDR2 sequences are LGHNA and YSLEER. Study outcomes and limitations: Listed as cytomegalovirus-associated were 150 to 200 TCR beta chains. As confirmed in vitro, a few CMV-associated chains were specific for CMV antigens.

The roughly 120-subject validation cohort, separate from the approximately 670-subject first cohort, included the donors. Data came from immunoSEQ multiplex PCR; TCRdb stores just in-frame clones and leaves some out. The sample contains some 180,000 clones, around nine tenths of which appear only once. Concerning this clone: Its specificity is unknown.

The sample consisted of PBMCs. This clonotype was sampled from a man aged 25-45 years in good health and CMV-seropositive. The chain uses TRBV4-3 and TRBJ1-1, with D hard to call. CDR3 amino acids: CASSQGRNTEAFF. CDR3 nucleotides: TGCGCCAGCAGCCAAGGCCGGAACACTGAAGCTTTCTTT.